This T cell receptor (beta chain) came from a study of healthy donors' naive CD4 and CD8 T cells. Study summary: All functional IMGT TCR alpha variants were covered by new primers.

Findings of the study overall: Most V and J genes were reportedly biased between naive CD4+ and CD8+ cells.

Points on this clonotype: Its antigen is undetermined.

The CDR3 sequence is 14 residues long. The germline V gene has CDR1 MNHEY and CDR2 SVGAGI. Trimming removed 0 bases from V and 5 bases from J, with 8 bases in between. Starting from roughly 0.45 ug of total RNA, TCR libraries were made with linear amplification. One entry per CDR3 protein results from TCRdb running MiXCR on the reads. Of approximately 180,000 distinct CDR3 sequences in the sample, around 80% were seen once. The receptor was derived from a pool of human donors in good health; the sample pools cells from several healthy donors. The chain employs TRBV6-5 and TRBJ1-5; D unclear. Input material: naive CD4+ and CD8+ T cells sorted from blood, pooled from several donors. The CDR3 region has the DNA TGTGCCAGCAGTTACTCGGGGAGTTATCAGCCCCAGCATTTT. Its translation: CASSYSGSYQPQHF.